This TCR beta chain was recorded in a study of CD8+CD57+ T cells in acquired aplastic anemia. Previously, flow cytometry had revealed CD8+CD57+ cell expansion in the patients chosen for sequencing. Germline loops: CDR1 SGDLS, CDR2 YYNGEE. J gave up 2 bases and V 0 bases, and 3 bases lay outside the gene matches. CDR3 size: 15 residues. Profiles of TCR beta VDJ and CDR3 were generated from a genomic DNA template. TCRdb re-called the reads with MiXCR, one entry per CDR3 protein. The sample shows roughly 170,000 distinct CDR3 sequences, 45% to 60% of them seen only once. The TCR comes from a human donor with aplastic anemia. The chain links TRBV9 to TRBJ2-3; 7 bases are shared with TRBD1. The specimen sequenced was sorted CD4+, CD8+, or CD8+CD57+ T cells (not recorded which) from PBMCs. In DNA form, the CDR3 reads TGTGCCAGCAGCGTAGAACAGGGGATCACAGATACGCAGTATTTT. Translated: CASSVEQGITDTQYF.